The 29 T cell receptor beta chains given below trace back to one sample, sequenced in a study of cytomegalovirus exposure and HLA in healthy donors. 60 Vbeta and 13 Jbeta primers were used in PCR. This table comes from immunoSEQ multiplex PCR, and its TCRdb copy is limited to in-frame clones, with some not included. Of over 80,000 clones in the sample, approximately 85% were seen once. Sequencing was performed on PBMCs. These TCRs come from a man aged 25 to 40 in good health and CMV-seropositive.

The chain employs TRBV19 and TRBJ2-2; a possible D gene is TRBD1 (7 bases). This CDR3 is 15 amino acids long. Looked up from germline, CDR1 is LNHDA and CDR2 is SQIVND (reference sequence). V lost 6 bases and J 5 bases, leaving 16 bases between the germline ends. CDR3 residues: CASRPQGGGTGELFF. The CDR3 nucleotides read TGTGCCAGTAGACCTCAGGGGGGCGGGACCGGGGAGCTGTTTTTT. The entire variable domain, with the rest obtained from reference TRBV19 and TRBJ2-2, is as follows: DGGITQSPKYLFRKEGQNVTLSCEQNLNHDAMYWYRQDPGQGLRLIYYSQIVNDFQKGDIAEGYSVSREKKESFPLTVTSAQKNPTAFYLCASRPQGGGTGELFFGEGSRLTVL.

The CDR3, as DNA: TGTGCCAGCAGCCTAGGTACTGGGGCCAACGTCCTGACTTTC. It encodes CASSLGTGANVLTF. This sequence joins TRBV2 and TRBJ2-6; no firm D call. CDR1 is SNHLY, CDR2 FYNNEI, per germline. V was pared by 6 bases and J by 2 bases, with 8 bases between. The CDR3 is made up of 14 amino acids.

The CDR3 loop is CAWSVIRRTEAFF. In DNA, the CDR3 is TGTGCCTGGAGTGTAATTAGGAGAACTGAAGCTTTCTTT. V gene TRBV30 combines with J gene TRBJ1-1, with D uncertain. Per the germline V gene, CDR1 is GTSNPN and CDR2 is SVGIG (reference sequence). The CDR3 has 13 amino acids. Trimming removed 0 bases from V and 5 bases from J, with 10 bases in between.

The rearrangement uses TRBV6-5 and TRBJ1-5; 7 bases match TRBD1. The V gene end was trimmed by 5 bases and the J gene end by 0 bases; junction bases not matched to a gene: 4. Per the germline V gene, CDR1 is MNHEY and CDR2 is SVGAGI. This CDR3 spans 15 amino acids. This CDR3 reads CASSKTGNSNQPQHF. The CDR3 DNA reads TGTGCCAGCAGTAAGACAGGGAATAGCAATCAGCCCCAGCATTTT.

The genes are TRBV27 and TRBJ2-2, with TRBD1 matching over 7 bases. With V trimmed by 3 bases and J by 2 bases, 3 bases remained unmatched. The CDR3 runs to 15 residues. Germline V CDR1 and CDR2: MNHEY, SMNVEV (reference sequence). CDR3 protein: CASSLVGGNTGELFF. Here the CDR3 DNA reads TGTGCCAGCAGTTTGGTAGGGGGCAACACCGGGGAGCTGTTTTTT.

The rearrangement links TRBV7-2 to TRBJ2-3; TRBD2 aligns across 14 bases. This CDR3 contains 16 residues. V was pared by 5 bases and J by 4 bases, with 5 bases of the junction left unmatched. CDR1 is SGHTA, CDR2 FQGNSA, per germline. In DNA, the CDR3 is TGTGCCAGCAGCCGGGGACTAGCGGGAGACCCAGATACGCAGTATTTT. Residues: CASSRGLAGDPDTQYF.

CDR3 coding DNA: TGCGCCAGCAGCTTTGACACGAGCTCCTACAATGAGCAGTTCTTC. Amino acids: CASSFDTSSYNEQFF. V is TRBV5-1 and J is TRBJ2-1; D uncertain. V lost 2 bases and J lost 0, with 9 bases in between. Germline V CDR1 and CDR2: SGHRS, YFSETQ. The CDR3 contains 15 residues.

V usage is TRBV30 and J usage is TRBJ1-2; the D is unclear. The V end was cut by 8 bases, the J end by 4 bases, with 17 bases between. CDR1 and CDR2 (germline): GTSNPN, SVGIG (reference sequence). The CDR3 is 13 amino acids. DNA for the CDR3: TGTGCCGGAGGGAGTGAAGGTGGCTATGGCTACACCTTC. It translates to CAGGSEGGYGYTF. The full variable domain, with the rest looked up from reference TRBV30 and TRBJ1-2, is SQTIHQWPATLVQPVGSPLSLECTVEGTSNPNLYWYRQAAGRGLQLLFYSVGIGQISSEVPQNLSASRPQDRQFILSSKKLLLSDSGFYLCAGGSEGGYGYTFGSGTRLTVV.

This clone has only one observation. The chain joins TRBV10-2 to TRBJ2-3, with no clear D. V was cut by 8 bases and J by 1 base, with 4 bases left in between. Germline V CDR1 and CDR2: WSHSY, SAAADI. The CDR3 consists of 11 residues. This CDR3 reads CASLRTDTQYF. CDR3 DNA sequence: TGCGCCAGCCTACGCACAGATACGCAGTATTTT.

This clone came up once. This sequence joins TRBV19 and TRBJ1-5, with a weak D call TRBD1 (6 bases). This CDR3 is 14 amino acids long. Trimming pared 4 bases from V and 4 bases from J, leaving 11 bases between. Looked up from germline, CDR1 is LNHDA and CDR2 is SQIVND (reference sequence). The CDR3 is CASSNPRGNQPQHF. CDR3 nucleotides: TGTGCCAGTAGTAACCCGAGGGGGAATCAGCCCCAGCATTTT.

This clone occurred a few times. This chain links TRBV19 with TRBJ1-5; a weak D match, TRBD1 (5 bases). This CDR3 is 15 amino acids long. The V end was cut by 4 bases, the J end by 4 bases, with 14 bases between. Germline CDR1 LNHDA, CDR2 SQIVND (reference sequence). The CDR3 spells CASSTPGLRNQPQHF. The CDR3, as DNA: TGTGCCAGTAGTACGCCGGGACTAAGGAATCAGCCCCAGCATTTT.

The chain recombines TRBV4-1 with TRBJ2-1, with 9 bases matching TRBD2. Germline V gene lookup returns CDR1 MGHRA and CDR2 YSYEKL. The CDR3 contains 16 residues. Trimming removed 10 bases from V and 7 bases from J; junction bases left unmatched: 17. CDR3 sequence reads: CATQVALAGSLNEQFF. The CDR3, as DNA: TGCGCCACCCAAGTCGCCCTAGCGGGATCTCTGAATGAGCAGTTCTTC.

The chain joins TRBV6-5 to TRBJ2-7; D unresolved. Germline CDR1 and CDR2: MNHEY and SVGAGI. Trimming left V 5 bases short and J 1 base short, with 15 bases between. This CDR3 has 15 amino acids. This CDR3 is CASSASAGNSYEQYF. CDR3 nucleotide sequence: TGTGCCAGCAGTGCCAGTGCAGGTAATTCCTACGAGCAGTACTTC.

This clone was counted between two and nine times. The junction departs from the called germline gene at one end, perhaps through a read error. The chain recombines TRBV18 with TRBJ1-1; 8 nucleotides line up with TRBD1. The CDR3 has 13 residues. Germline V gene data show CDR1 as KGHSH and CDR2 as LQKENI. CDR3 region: CASSGDRNAEAFF. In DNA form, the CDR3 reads TGTGCCAGCTCGGGGGACAGGAACGCTGAAGCTTTCTTT.

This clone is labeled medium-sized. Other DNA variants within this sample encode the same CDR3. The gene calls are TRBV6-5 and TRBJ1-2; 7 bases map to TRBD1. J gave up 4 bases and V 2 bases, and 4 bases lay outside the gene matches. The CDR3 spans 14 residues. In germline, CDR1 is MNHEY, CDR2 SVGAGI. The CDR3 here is CASSYDRDFYGYTF. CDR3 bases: TGTGCCAGCAGTTACGACAGGGATTTCTATGGCTACACCTTC.

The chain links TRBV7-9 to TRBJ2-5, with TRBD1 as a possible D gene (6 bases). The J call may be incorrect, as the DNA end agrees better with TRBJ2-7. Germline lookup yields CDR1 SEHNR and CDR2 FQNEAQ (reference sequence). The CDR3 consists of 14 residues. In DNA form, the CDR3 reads TGTGCCAGCAGCCGATGGGACAAGTCCTACGAGCAGTACTTC. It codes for CASSRWDKSYEQYF.

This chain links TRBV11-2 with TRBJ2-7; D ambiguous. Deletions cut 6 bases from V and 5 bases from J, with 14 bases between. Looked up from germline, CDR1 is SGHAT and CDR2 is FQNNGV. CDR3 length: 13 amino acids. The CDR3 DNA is TGTGCCAGCAGATCGATCCGGTTCCACGAGCAGTACTTC. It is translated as CASRSIRFHEQYF.

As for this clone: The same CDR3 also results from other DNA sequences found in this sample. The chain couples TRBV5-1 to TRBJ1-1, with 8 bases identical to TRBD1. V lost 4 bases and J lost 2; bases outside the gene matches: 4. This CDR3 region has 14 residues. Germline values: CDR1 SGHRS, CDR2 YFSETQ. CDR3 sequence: CASSTGGGNTEAFF. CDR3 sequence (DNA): TGCGCCAGCAGCACAGGGGGAGGAAACACTGAAGCTTTCTTT.

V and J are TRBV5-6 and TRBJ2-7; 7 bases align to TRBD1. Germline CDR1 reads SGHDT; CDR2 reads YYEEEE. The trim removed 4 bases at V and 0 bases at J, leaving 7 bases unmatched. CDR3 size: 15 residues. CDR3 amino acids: CASSKQGSISYEQYF. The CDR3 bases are TGTGCCAGCAGCAAACAGGGGTCGATCTCCTACGAGCAGTACTTC.

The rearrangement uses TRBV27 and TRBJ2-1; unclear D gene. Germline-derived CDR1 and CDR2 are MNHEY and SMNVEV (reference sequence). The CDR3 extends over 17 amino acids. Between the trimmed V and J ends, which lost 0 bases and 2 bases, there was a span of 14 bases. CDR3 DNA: TGTGCCAGCAGTTTATCCGCCCCCCGTACTACCTACAATGAGCAGTTCTTC. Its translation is CASSLSAPRTTYNEQFF.

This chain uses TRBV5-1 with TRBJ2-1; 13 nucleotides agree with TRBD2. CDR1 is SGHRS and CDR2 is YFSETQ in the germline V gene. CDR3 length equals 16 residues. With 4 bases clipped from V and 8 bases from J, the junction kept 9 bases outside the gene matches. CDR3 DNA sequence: TGCGCCAGCAGCGGAACCGGGACTAGCGGGACAGATGAGCAGTTCTTC. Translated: CASSGTGTSGTDEQFF.

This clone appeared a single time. The CDR3 nucleotides read TGTGCCAGTAGTATAAGGGGGACAGGGTGGCCCCGGTCCGAGCAGTACTTC. Translated: CASSIRGTGWPRSEQYF. The chain employs TRBV19 and TRBJ2-7, with 9 bases identical to TRBD1. V shed 2 bases and J 6 bases; nucleotides not matched to a gene: 14. The CDR3 totals 17 residues. CDR1 and CDR2 from the germline V gene are LNHDA and SQIVND (reference sequence).

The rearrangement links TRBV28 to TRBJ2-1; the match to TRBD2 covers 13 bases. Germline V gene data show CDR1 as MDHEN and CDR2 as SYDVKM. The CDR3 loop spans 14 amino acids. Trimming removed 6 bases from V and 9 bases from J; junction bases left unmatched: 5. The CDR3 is CASRPGLAGFEQFF. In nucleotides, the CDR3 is TGTGCCAGCAGGCCGGGACTAGCGGGATTTGAGCAGTTCTTC. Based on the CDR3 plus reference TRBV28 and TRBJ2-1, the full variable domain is DVKVTQSSRYLVKRTGEKVFLECVQDMDHENMFWYRQDPGLGLRLIYFSYDVKMKEKGDIPEGYSVSREKKERFSLILESASTNQTSMYLCASRPGLAGFEQFFGPGTRLTVL.

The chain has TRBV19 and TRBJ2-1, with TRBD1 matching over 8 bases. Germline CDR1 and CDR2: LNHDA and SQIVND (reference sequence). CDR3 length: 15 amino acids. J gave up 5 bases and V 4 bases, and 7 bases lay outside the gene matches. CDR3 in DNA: TGTGCCAGTAGTAGGGGACAGGTTGACCACAATGAGCAGTTCTTC. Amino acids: CASSRGQVDHNEQFF.

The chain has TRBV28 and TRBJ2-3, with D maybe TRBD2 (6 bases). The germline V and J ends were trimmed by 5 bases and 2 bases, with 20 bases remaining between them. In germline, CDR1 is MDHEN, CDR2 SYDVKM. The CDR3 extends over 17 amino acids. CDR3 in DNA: TGTGCCAGCAGTCCAAGGGCCTTGGAGGGGATCACAGATACGCAGTATTTT. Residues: CASSPRALEGITDTQYF. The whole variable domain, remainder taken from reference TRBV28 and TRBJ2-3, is DVKVTQSSRYLVKRTGEKVFLECVQDMDHENMFWYRQDPGLGLRLIYFSYDVKMKEKGDIPEGYSVSREKKERFSLILESASTNQTSMYLCASSPRALEGITDTQYFGPGTRLTVL.

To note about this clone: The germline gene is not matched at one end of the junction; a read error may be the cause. The CDR3 reads CASSLLQGNTGGLFF. CDR3 bases: TGTGCCAGCAGTTTACTACAGGGGAACACCGGGGGGCTGTTTTTT. J is TRBJ2-2 and V is TRBV28; TRBD1 might be the D (7 bases). Germline CDR1 MDHEN, CDR2 SYDVKM. CDR3 length: 15 amino acids.

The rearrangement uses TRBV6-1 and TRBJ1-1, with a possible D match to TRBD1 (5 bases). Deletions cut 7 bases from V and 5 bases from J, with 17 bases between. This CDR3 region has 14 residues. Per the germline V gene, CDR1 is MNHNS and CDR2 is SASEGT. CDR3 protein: CASTLRGVGTEAFF. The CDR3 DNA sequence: TGTGCCAGCACCCTCCGGGGGGTGGGTACTGAAGCTTTCTTT.

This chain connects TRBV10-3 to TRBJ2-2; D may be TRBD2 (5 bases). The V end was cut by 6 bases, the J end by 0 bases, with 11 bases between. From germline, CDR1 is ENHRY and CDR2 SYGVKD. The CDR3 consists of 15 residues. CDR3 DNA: TGTGCCATCAGGATGAGGGAACCGAACACCGGGGAGCTGTTTTTT. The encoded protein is CAIRMREPNTGELFF.

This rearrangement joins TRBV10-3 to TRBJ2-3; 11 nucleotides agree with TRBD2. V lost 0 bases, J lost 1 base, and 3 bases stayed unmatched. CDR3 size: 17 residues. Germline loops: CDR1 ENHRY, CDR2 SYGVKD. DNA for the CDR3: TGTGCCATCAGTGAGTCCCTAGCGGGGGGAGGCACAGATACGCAGTATTTT. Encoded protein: CAISESLAGGGTDTQYF.